This record looks at one T cell receptor beta chain sequence and its context. Its antigen is unknown. The data originate from a study of CD8+CD57+ T cells in acquired aplastic anemia. Study-wide background: The sorted CD4+ and CD8+ cells yielded an average about 3.3 ug of DNA. General study results and limits: Around 29 CD8+ CDR3 sequences were shared between patients and controls. Patients and controls had CD8+ Simpson's diversity values that were not significantly distinct.

Genomic DNA templated the TCR beta VDJ and CDR3 profiling. TCRdb reanalysed the reads using MiXCR and keeps one entry per CDR3 protein. The profile shows some 170,000 distinct CDR3 sequences, roughly 65% of them singletons. Patients who underwent sequencing had shown CD8+CD57+ cell expansion by flow cytometry. No patient had been given any therapy when blood was sampled. Sequenced material: sorted CD4+, CD8+, or CD8+CD57+ T cells (not recorded which) from PBMCs. This receptor was obtained from a human donor with aplastic anemia.

The CDR3: CSALSGGLQPQHF. CDR3 nucleotides: TGCAGCGCCCTATCAGGGGGCTTGCAGCCCCAGCATTTT. This chain connects TRBV29-1 to TRBJ1-5, with 8 positions matching TRBD1. The V segment lost 7 bases and the J segment 7 bases; nucleotides outside the gene matches: 9. This CDR3 comprises 13 residues. CDR1 is SQVTM, CDR2 ANQGSEA, per germline.